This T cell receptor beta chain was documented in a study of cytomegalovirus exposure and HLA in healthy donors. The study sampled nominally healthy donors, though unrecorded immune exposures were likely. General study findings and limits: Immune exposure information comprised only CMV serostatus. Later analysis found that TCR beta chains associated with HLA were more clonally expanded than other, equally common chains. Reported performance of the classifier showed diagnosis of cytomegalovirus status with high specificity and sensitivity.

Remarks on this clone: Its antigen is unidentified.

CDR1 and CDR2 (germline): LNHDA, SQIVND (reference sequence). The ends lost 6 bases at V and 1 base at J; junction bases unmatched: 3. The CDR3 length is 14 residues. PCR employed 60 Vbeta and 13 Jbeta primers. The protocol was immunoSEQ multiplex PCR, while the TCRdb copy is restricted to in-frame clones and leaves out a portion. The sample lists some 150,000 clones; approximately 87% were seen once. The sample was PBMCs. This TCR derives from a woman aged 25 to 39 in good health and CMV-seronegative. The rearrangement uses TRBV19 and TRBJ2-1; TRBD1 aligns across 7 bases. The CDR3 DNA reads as TGTGCCAGTAGGTCACAGGGGTCCTACAATGAGCAGTTCTTC. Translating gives CASRSQGSYNEQFF.